The text below deals with one T cell receptor (beta chain). These data belong to a study of T cell responses to AZD1222 COVID-19 vaccine. Overall study: Pooled samples include second doses given at about 4 or 12 weeks.

Method: immunoSEQ multiplex PCR; TCRdb's copy keeps in-frame clones and lacks some. The sample consists of about 140,000 clones, under 95% of them appearing once. Germline V lookup: CDR1 SGHNT, CDR2 YENEEA. There are 15 residues in the CDR3. V lost 5 bases and J 0 bases, leaving 14 bases between the germline ends. This specimen consisted of peripheral blood, obtained on day 0 of AZD1222 vaccination. The TCR was taken from an adult in good health. The chain is built from TRBV11-3 and TRBJ2-7; D ambiguous. The CDR3 bases are TGTGCCAGCAGCCTCGTTGGCTGGAGCTCCTACGAGCAGTACTTC. This sequence encodes CASSLVGWSSYEQYF. Combining the CDR3 with reference TRBV11-3 and TRBJ2-7 gives the whole variable domain EAGVVQSPRYKIIEKKQPVAFWCNPISGHNTLYWYLQNLGQGPELLIRYENEEAVDDSQLPKDRFSAERLKGVDSTLKIQPAELGDSAVYLCASSLVGWSSYEQYFGPGTRLTVT.